This T cell receptor (beta chain) originates from a study of Ad26.COV2.S vaccination and SARS-CoV-2 variants. Overall study context: Enrollment placed the donor in the COV1001 Ad26.COV2.S trial arm. The study gave Ad26.COV2.S intramuscularly, once or twice 56 days apart.

The V segment lost 4 bases and the J segment 3 bases; nucleotides outside the gene matches: 7. This CDR3 region has 14 residues. From germline, CDR1 is GTSNPN and CDR2 SVGIG (reference sequence). The table came from immunoSEQ multiplex PCR; TCRdb's copy has only in-frame clones and leaves some out. The table includes about 260,000 clones, around nine tenths detected once. Indicated treatment: around 19 received Ad26.COV2.S at low or high dose, single or two shots; about 5 received placebo; per-sample allocation not given. Each sample was drawn 63 days after the first injection (of vaccine or placebo). Donor was an adult aged 18-55 years in Boston. In the vaccine, an Ad26 vector expressed the SARS-CoV-2 spike of the Wuhan strain.

Sequencing was performed on peripheral blood, taken in a trial of Ad26.COV2.S vaccine versus placebo. J is TRBJ2-7 and V is TRBV30, with 9 bases matching TRBD1. This clonotype was sampled from a person between 18 and 65 years old who received the Ad26.COV2.S COVID-19 vaccine or a placebo. DNA for the CDR3: TGTGCCTGGACCAAAGGGACAGGGTACTACGAGCAGTACTTC. Amino acid sequence: CAWTKGTGYYEQYF.